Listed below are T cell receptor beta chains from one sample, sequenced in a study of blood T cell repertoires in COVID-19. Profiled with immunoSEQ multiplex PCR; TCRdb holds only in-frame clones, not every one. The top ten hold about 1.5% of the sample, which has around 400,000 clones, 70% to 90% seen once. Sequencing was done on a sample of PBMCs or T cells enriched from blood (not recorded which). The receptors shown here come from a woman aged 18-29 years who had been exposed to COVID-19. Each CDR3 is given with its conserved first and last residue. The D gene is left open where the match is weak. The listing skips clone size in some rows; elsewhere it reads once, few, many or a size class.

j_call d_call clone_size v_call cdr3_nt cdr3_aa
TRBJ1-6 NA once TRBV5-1 TGCGCCAGCAGCTTGGGTCCAGGGACATCCTATAATTCACCCCTCCACTTT CASSLGPGTSYNSPLHF
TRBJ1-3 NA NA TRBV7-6 TGTGCCAGCAGCTTAGGAGGGTCTTCTGGAAACACCATATATTTT CASSLGGSSGNTIYF
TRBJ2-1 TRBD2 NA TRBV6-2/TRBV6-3 TGTGCCAGCAGCTCAGTAGCGGGGGCCGGGTACAATGAGCAGTTCTTC CASSSVAGAGYNEQFF
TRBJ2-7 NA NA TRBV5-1 TGCGCCAGCAGCTTCGGGAGTTTTGTGATAGGAGCCTACGAGCAGTACTTC CASSFGSFVIGAYEQYF
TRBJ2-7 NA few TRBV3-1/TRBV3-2 TGTGCCAGCAGCGTACAGGGTCCCTACGAGCAGTACTTC CASSVQGPYEQYF
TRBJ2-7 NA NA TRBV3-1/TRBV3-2 TGTGCCAGCAGCCAAGTTTATCACGAGCAGTACTTC CASSQVYHEQYF
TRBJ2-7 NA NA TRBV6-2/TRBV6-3 TGTGCCAGCAGTTACTCCGAGTACGAGCAGTACTTC CASSYSEYEQYF
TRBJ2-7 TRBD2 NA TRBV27 TGTGCCAGCAGTCCCCTAGCGGGAGTTAACTACGAGCAGTACTTC CASSPLAGVNYEQYF
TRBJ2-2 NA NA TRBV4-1 TGCGCCAGCAGCCAAGATCTCGGAGGAGCGGGCAACACCGGGGAGCTGTTTTTT CASSQDLGGAGNTGELFF
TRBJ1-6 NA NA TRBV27 TGTGCCAGCAGTTCCCACCCACAGGATAATTCACCCCTCCACTTT CASSSHPQDNSPLHF
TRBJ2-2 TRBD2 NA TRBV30 TGTGCCTGGAGTGCGGGAGGGGCAATCACCGGGGAGCTGTTTTTT CAWSAGGAITGELFF
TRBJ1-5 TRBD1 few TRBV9 TGTGCCAGCAGTACAGGGGATAGCAATCAGCCCCAGCATTTT CASSTGDSNQPQHF
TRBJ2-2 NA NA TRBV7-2 TGTGCCAGCAGCTTAAACCCGGGGTACACCGGGGAGCTGTTTTTT CASSLNPGYTGELFF